This TCR beta chain appears in the sequencing data of a study of cytomegalovirus exposure and HLA in healthy donors. The PCR was carried out with 60 Vbeta primers and 13 Jbeta primers. Clones were read by immunoSEQ multiplex PCR, and TCRdb kept only the in-frame ones, dropping some. The profile covers nearly 300,000 clones, with more than 80% appearing a single time and approximately 4.3% taken by the ten largest. Notes on the study in general: Indistinguishability led to the exclusion of some V segments, TRBV6-2 and TRBV6-3 included. In a later analysis, TCR beta V- and J-gene trimming showed a link to a missense DCLRE1C variant. Most subjects' HLA-A and HLA-B alleles were reportedly predicted from TCR beta sequences. Among the sequence variants, a highly shared cluster was likely an artifact of sequencing.

Germline values: CDR1 ENHRY, CDR2 SYGVKD. With 6 bases clipped from V and 5 bases from J, the junction kept 9 bases outside the gene matches. This CDR3 is built from 14 residues. As to this clone: Its antigen is undetermined.

The sample was PBMCs. The V and J genes are TRBV10-3 and TRBJ2-7, with TRBD1 matching over 8 bases. This receptor was taken from a man aged 35 to 55 in good health and CMV-seropositive. The chain's CDR3 is CAIREDRGTHEQYF. The CDR3 DNA follows: TGTGCCATCAGAGAAGACAGGGGAACCCACGAGCAGTACTTC.